One TCR beta chain is described in this entry. Its antigen is not identified. The record originates from a study of T cells in Graves' hyperthyroidism and ophthalmopathy. Study conclusions and caveats: Blood held most thyroid clonotypes expanded above 0.001 frequency.

Amplification of TCR beta CDR3 regions was performed using RNA transcripts as template. The HTBI primer set was used in a first-round RT-PCR of the TCR CDR3. Each CDR3 protein gets one entry after TCRdb re-called the multiplex PCR reads with MiXCR. Of more than 500,000 distinct CDR3 sequences listed, about 16% are singletons. Trimming pared 5 bases from V and 2 bases from J, leaving 15 bases between. CDR1 DFQATT and CDR2 SNEGSKA come from the germline V gene (reference sequence). This CDR3 is 14 amino acids long. This receptor was taken from a woman between 25 and 40 years old with Graves' ophthalmopathy. The sequenced sample consisted of blood. J is TRBJ2-5 and V is TRBV20-1; D possibly corresponds to TRBD2 (5 bases). The CDR3 spells CSAYSGVLQETQYF. Here the CDR3 DNA reads TGCAGTGCTTACTCCGGGGTCCTTCAAGAGACCCAGTACTTC.